This T cell receptor (beta chain) was retrieved from a study of shared clonotypes between healthy human individuals. Overall study context: Used for every donor were three CD4 naive, three CD4 memory, two CD8 naive and one CD8 memory plate. Findings of the study overall: Between a few donors, naive CD4 clonotypes were shared at a level of approximately 5%.

The germline V gene encodes CDR1 KGHSH and CDR2 LQKENI. The length of the CDR3 is 15 residues. Losses at the gene ends were 0 bases for V and 9 bases for J; bases not matched to a gene: 5. Genomic DNA belonging to each subset was distributed in equal measure over several immunoSEQ plates. Per sorted-subset replicate PCR, input was approximately 0.2 ug DNA, representing about 29,000 T cell genomes. Repertoires were generated with immunoSEQ multiplex PCR, while TCRdb's copy carries only in-frame clones and drops some. The table has around 980,000 clones, roughly 74% seen once. Of note for this clone: No antigen is known for it.

Specimen: memory CD4+ T cells from PBMCs. Subset denoted: CD45RA-negative fraction. The gene calls are TRBV18 and TRBJ2-1; 10 nucleotides agree with TRBD2. This TCR came from a man in his late teens or twenties in good health. Some clones in this sample may be carry-over from other donors' samples. CDR3 loop: CASSPPAGGAGEQFF. The CDR3 nucleotides are TGTGCCAGCTCACCACCAGCGGGAGGGGCGGGTGAGCAGTTCTTC.